One and the same sample provided the 20 T cell receptor beta chains below, sequenced in a study of shared clonotypes between healthy human individuals. Generated by immunoSEQ multiplex PCR, the TCRdb table keeps only in-frame clones and is missing some. The sample lists 2 million to 2.5 million clones, approximately 96% occurring once. The sample comprised naive CD4+ T cells sorted from blood. As for subset: CD45RA+ positively selected. These receptors originate from a man between 18 and 29 years old in good health.

The chain employs TRBV10-3 and TRBJ2-6; D remains ambiguous. V lost 3 bases to trimming and J lost 1 base, with 10 bases between them. The CDR3 length is 16 residues. Germline-derived CDR1 and CDR2 are ENHRY and SYGVKD. The CDR3 sequence is CAISDSLDSGANVLTF. The CDR3 bases are TGTGCCATCAGTGATAGTTTGGATTCTGGGGCCAACGTCCTGACTTTC.

This clone was recorded once. The rearrangement joins TRBV7-6 to TRBJ2-2; either TRBD1 or TRBD2 may fit D (5 bases each). The CDR3 totals 16 residues. CDR1 and CDR2 (germline): SGHVS, FNYEAQ. Deletions cut 5 bases from V and 0 bases from J, with 13 bases between. The CDR3 spells CASSPWGPANTGELFF. The CDR3 DNA reads as TGTGCCAGCAGCCCCTGGGGACCCGCGAACACCGGGGAGCTGTTTTTT.

The chain carries TRBV5-1 and TRBJ2-5; D remains ambiguous. Trimming pared 6 bases from V and 5 bases from J, leaving 20 bases between. The CDR3 loop spans 15 amino acids. From germline, CDR1 is SGHRS and CDR2 YFSETQ. The CDR3 coding sequence is TGCGCCAGCAATCTGCTGGGCGGTCCCCAGGAGACCCAGTACTTC. Protein product: CASNLLGGPQETQYF.

The chain combines TRBV4-3 with TRBJ2-5; 8 bases are shared with TRBD2. The trim removed 0 bases at V and 8 bases at J, leaving 8 bases unmatched. The length of the CDR3 is 15 residues. CDR1 and CDR2 from the germline V gene are LGHNA and YSLEER. The CDR3 bases are TGCGCCAGCAGCCAAGACGGGGGGGGCGGTGTAACCCAGTACTTC. Amino acids: CASSQDGGGGVTQYF.

This chain joins TRBV7-2 and TRBJ2-1; D is possibly TRBD1 or TRBD2 (5 bases each). The V gene's germline CDR1 is SGHTA and CDR2 FQGNSA. The CDR3 contains 15 residues. Between the trimmed V and J ends, which lost 3 bases and 8 bases, there was a span of 17 bases. The CDR3 DNA reads TGTGCCAGCAGCTTTACCCGGGACCCGGCGGATGAGCAGTTCTTC. It translates to CASSFTRDPADEQFF.

J is TRBJ2-1 and V is TRBV21-1. TRBV21-1 is recorded as a pseudogene. The CDR3 runs to 14 residues. CDR3 in DNA: TGTGCCAGCAGCAAAGGCGATCGGGCCAGGGAGCAGTTCTTC. It encodes CASSKGDRAREQFF.

The chain joins TRBV6-5 to TRBJ2-3; maybe TRBD1 (6 bases). Trimming left V 5 bases short and J 7 bases short, with 13 bases between. The CDR3 totals 13 residues. CDR1 MNHEY and CDR2 SVGAGI come from the germline V gene. The CDR3 sequence: CASSPGQTYTQYF. CDR3 DNA: TGTGCCAGCAGTCCCGGACAGACCTATACGCAGTATTTT.

This clone was found once. V and J are TRBV11-3 and TRBJ2-1; 9 nucleotides agree with TRBD2. The CDR3 is 17 residues long. Unmatched junction bases numbered 11, after V lost 1 base and J lost 7 bases. Germline V gene data show CDR1 as SGHNT and CDR2 as YENEEA. The chain's CDR3 is CASSLGFGASGVNEQFF. For the CDR3, the DNA is TGTGCCAGCAGCTTAGGGTTTGGGGCTAGCGGGGTTAATGAGCAGTTCTTC.

This clone appeared once. The rearrangement uses TRBV9 and TRBJ2-5, with 11 positions matching TRBD2. This CDR3 comprises 15 residues. In germline, CDR1 is SGDLS, CDR2 YYNGEE. V dropped 5 bases and J dropped 2; count of bases not matched to a gene: 5. The CDR3 loop reads CASSLSSGGQETQYF. DNA of the CDR3: TGTGCCAGCAGTCTCTCTAGCGGGGGGCAAGAGACCCAGTACTTC.

V is TRBV6-5 and J is TRBJ2-5; D is ambiguous. With 7 bases removed from V and 3 bases from J, the gap between germline ends came to 15 bases. From germline, CDR1 is MNHEY and CDR2 SVGAGI. The CDR3 sequence is 14 residues long. The CDR3 nucleotides read TGTGCCAGCACCCCACCGGGCGGAAAAGAGACCCAGTACTTC. Translating it yields CASTPPGGKETQYF.

The V gene is TRBV19, the J gene TRBJ1-5; possible D gene TRBD1, 6 bases. This CDR3 has 15 amino acids. Trimming left V 4 bases short and J 5 bases short, with 15 bases between. From germline, CDR1 is LNHDA and CDR2 SQIVND (reference sequence). This CDR3 is CASSTRGAPHQPQHF. CDR3 DNA: TGTGCCAGTAGTACCCGGGGGGCGCCTCATCAGCCCCAGCATTTT.

The chain links TRBV6-5 to TRBJ2-3; D call uncertain. Trimming took 4 bases from V and 10 from J, leaving 18 bases between them. CDR1 MNHEY and CDR2 SVGAGI come from the germline V gene. The CDR3 sequence is 14 residues long. Written as DNA, the CDR3 is TGTGCCAGCAGTTCCGCCCGGCAGTCCGTCGCGCAGTATTTT. It translates to CASSSARQSVAQYF.

The chain combines TRBV7-3 with TRBJ1-2; TRBD1 aligns across 9 bases. The CDR3 has 13 residues. Germline CDR1 reads SGHTA; CDR2 reads FQGTGA. After removal of 3 bases from V and 6 bases from J, the junction contained 2 bases not matched to a gene. The CDR3 is CASSFGDRDGYTF. The CDR3 DNA reads as TGTGCCAGCAGCTTCGGGGACAGGGATGGCTACACCTTC.

The gene calls are TRBV7-2 and TRBJ2-6; possibly TRBD2 for D (6 bases). The CDR3 spans 19 residues. Trimming shortened V by 8 bases and J by 1 base, and 24 bases separated the two germline ends. In germline, CDR1 is SGHTA, CDR2 FQGNSA. The CDR3 is CASRESGTNLPSGANVLTF. The CDR3, as DNA: TGTGCCAGCCGGGAGAGTGGGACGAACCTACCATCTGGGGCCAACGTCCTGACTTTC.

V usage is TRBV11-3 and J usage is TRBJ1-1, with 8 bases that match TRBD1. The CDR3 consists of 14 residues. Germline CDR1 is SGHNT and CDR2 is YENEEA. V dropped 4 bases and J dropped 5; count of bases not matched to a gene: 6. CDR3 nucleotide sequence: TGTGCCAGCAGCTCTCAGGGGGCAGAGACTGAAGCTTTCTTT. Protein product: CASSSQGAETEAFF.

This chain connects TRBV7-9 to TRBJ2-4; tentative D call: TRBD1 (6 bases). The CDR3 totals 17 residues. V dropped 5 bases and J dropped 0 bases, with 17 bases sitting between them. Looked up from germline, CDR1 is SEHNR and CDR2 is FQNEAQ (reference sequence). CDR3 bases: TGTGCCAGCAGCCCATCTCCGGGACACGTAGCCAAAAACATTCAGTACTTC. Translating gives CASSPSPGHVAKNIQYF.

The rearrangement links TRBV7-2 to TRBJ2-7; weak D call: TRBD1 (5 bases). Germline V CDR1 and CDR2: SGHTA, FQGNSA. The CDR3 consists of 15 residues. Between the trimmed V and J ends, which lost 2 bases and 7 bases, there was a span of 18 bases. The CDR3 coding sequence is TGTGCCAGCAGCTTATTCGCGTCAGGGTCCCCTGAGCAGTACTTC. This codes for CASSLFASGSPEQYF.

The CDR3 region is CASSRAGKAGVTSTDTQYF. CDR3 in DNA: TGCGCCAGCAGCCGGGCGGGGAAAGCGGGAGTAACCAGCACAGATACGCAGTATTTT. The rearrangement joins TRBV4-3 to TRBJ2-3; 8 nucleotides agree with TRBD2. The ends lost 4 bases at V and 0 bases at J; junction bases unmatched: 15. The CDR3 extends over 19 amino acids. Germline CDR1 and CDR2: LGHNA and YSLEER.

V is TRBV29-1 and J is TRBJ2-3; a weak D match, TRBD1 (6 bases). Germline CDR1 and CDR2: SQVTM and ANQGSEA. The CDR3 loop spans 15 amino acids. Trimming shortened V by 6 bases and J by 0 bases, and 16 bases separated the two germline ends. This chain's CDR3 is CSVGDVQGSTDTQYF. Written as DNA, the CDR3 is TGCAGCGTGGGGGACGTACAGGGAAGCACAGATACGCAGTATTTT.

This rearrangement joins TRBV5-1 to TRBJ2-1, with D perhaps matching TRBD1 or TRBD2 (6 bases each). Germline CDR1 reads SGHRS; CDR2 reads YFSETQ. Deletions cut 0 bases from V and 2 bases from J, with 12 bases between. The CDR3 has 16 residues. CDR3 sequence (DNA): TGCGCCAGCAGCTTGGCTGAGGGGGGAACCTACAATGAGCAGTTCTTC. The encoded protein is CASSLAEGGTYNEQFF.